This TCR beta chain came from a study of T cell changes during pregnancy in multiple sclerosis (dated by TCRdb to the late 2010s). Background for the entire study: The study examined how the T cell repertoire changed over the course of pregnancy in women with multiple sclerosis.

Library preparation was by the immunoSEQ multiplex PCR assay. TCRdb carries this immuneACCESS record with in-frame sequences only. Its versions omit some clonotypes, under half of them owing to an unresolved V gene in the studies checked, with the rest unexplained. Here the sample has some 59,000 clones; about 92% occur a single time. The ten largest clones capture approximately 6.5% of the sample. This clone has only a few counts. Its antigen is currently not known. The record has no base qualities; no much larger clone is one base away. CDR1 is given as MNHEY and CDR2 as SMNVEV, both from the germline V gene (reference sequence). V trim: 4 bases; J trim: 4 bases; unmatched bases: 4. The CDR3 holds 15 amino acids from the cysteine to the phenylalanine. Left in the record is the CDR3 DNA by itself, 45 bases read in frame from the first base.

This material consisted of peripheral blood, taken in the third trimester of pregnancy. The receptor chain draws on TRBV27 and TRBJ2-7; 13 central nucleotides agree with TRBD2. This TCR was sampled from a female donor in good health, enrolled as a control in a pregnancy study. The sequenced DNA is TGTGCCAGCAGTTCGGGACTAGCGGGAAAGTACGAGCAGTACTTC. The resulting protein is CASSSGLAGKYEQYF.